The present TCR beta chain was sequenced within a study of T cell responses to AZD1222 COVID-19 vaccine. The study pooled second doses at about 4 or about 12 weeks. Trimming took 4 bases from V and 10 from J, leaving 11 bases between them. The CDR3 has 12 residues. From germline, CDR1 is SGHNT and CDR2 YYREEE (reference sequence). Here immunoSEQ multiplex PCR was the method, and the copy in TCRdb shows in-frame clones only, minus some. The top ten clones hold around 0.99% of a sample with about 170,000 clones, roughly 85% of them seen once. General study results and limits: Vaccination with two AZD1222 doses was followed by a rise in Spike-specific TCR breadth and depth.

Regarding this clone: The antigen is undetermined.

The receptor was isolated from an adult who received the AZD1222 COVID-19 vaccine. The rearrangement joins TRBV5-4 to TRBJ2-2, with a possible D match to TRBD2 (6 bases). The specimen was peripheral blood, collected 28 days after the second AZD1222 dose. The CDR3 DNA reads TGTGCCAGCAGCCTCGGCGGGGAGGAGCTGTTTTTT. Translated, it gives CASSLGGEELFF.